One and the same sample provided the 3 T cell receptor beta chains below, sequenced in a study of a mutant IDH1 vaccine in newly diagnosed glioma. Repertoires were generated with immunoSEQ multiplex PCR, while TCRdb's copy carries only in-frame clones and drops some. The data show some 70,000 clones, with more than 65% seen just once and around 8.4% held by the top ten. The time point here: baseline, week 1 (first vaccination visit). Sample treatment: pre-vaccination baseline after standard-of-care therapy. The sequencing used PBMCs, collected from a glioma patient treated with radiotherapy, temozolomide or both. Receptors were obtained from a man in his forties or fifties with glioma.

This clone was detected a few times. The chain uses TRBV7-9 and TRBJ1-4; 11 nucleotides match TRBD1. Germline V CDR1 and CDR2: SEHNR, FQNEAQ (reference sequence). There are 14 residues in the CDR3. With 7 bases clipped from V and 8 bases from J, the junction kept 6 bases outside the gene matches. For the CDR3, the DNA is TGTGCCAGCATCCCTGGACAGGGGGCGGAAAAACTGTTTTTT. Encoded protein: CASIPGQGAEKLFF.

A word on this clone: A far larger clone is only one base removed, so a read error is likely. This sequence joins TRBV6-5 and TRBJ2-7; D possibly corresponds to TRBD2 (6 bases). CDR1 is MNHEY, CDR2 SVGAGI, per germline. The CDR3 consists of 14 residues. V gave up 5 bases and J gave up 7 bases, with 18 bases separating them. CDR3 sequence: CASSEGRGGEEQYF. In nucleotides, the CDR3 is TGTGCCAGCAGTGAAGGACGGGGAGGAGAGGAGCAGTACTTC.

The chain links TRBV6-1 to TRBJ1-5; D may be TRBD1 (6 bases). Germline V gene sequence: CDR1 MNHNS, CDR2 SASEGT. The CDR3 spans 15 residues. Between the trimmed V and J ends, which lost 1 base and 5 bases, there was a span of 12 bases. In DNA, the CDR3 is TGTGCCAGCAGTGAAGGGGAGGGGGAAGATCAGCCCCAGCATTTT. As protein: CASSEGEGEDQPQHF.